The T cell receptor (beta chain) under discussion was sequenced for a study of naive and memory T cell subsets. The germline V gene has CDR1 GTSNPN and CDR2 SVGIG (reference sequence). This CDR3 has 13 residues. Trimming left V 5 bases short and J 8 bases short, with 15 bases between. An equimolar mix of two oligonucleotides served as the beta constant-region primer for TRBC1 and TRBC2. TCRdb independently ran MiXCR on the UMI-ligation and nested PCR reads; one entry per CDR3 protein. Among 130,000 to 150,000 distinct CDR3 sequences listed, over 15% were seen once. The chain links TRBV30 to TRBJ1-4; possibly TRBD1 for D (5 bases). The sample was naive CD4+ T cells from blood. The clonotype comes from a human donor in good health. CDR3 amino acids: CAWQPRGSEKLFF. The DNA of the CDR3 is TGTGCCTGGCAACCGAGGGGTTCCGAAAAACTGTTTTTT.